These 15 T cell receptor beta chains were sequenced from one sample in a study of T cells in Graves' hyperthyroidism and ophthalmopathy. Amplified TCR beta CDR3 regions came from RNA transcripts. The study used the HTBI primer set for a first-round RT-PCR of the TCR CDR3. TCRdb called the multiplex PCR reads again in MiXCR, with one record for every CDR3 protein. The sample shows nearly 750,000 distinct CDR3 sequences, under 45% of them seen only once. Sequences were obtained from blood. All receptors derive from a woman aged 40 to 55 with Graves' hyperthyroidism.

This clonotype was detected ten times or more. The chain carries TRBV7-2 and TRBJ2-5, with a tentative D call TRBD2 (5 bases). The CDR3 is 17 residues long. Trimming cost V 1 base and J 7 bases, with 22 bases left between them. The germline V gene encodes CDR1 SGHTA and CDR2 FQGNSA. This CDR3 is CASSLVIGSDYRGTQYF. CDR3 DNA: TGTGCCAGCAGCTTAGTAATCGGCAGTGACTACCGGGGGACCCAGTACTTC.

In this sample, this clonotype turned up many times. The CDR3 reads CASSQAQPQTEQYF. The CDR3 nucleotides are TGCGCCAGCAGCCAGGCACAGCCGCAAACCGAGCAGTACTTC. V gene TRBV4-1 combines with J gene TRBJ2-7; D remains ambiguous. Germline values: CDR1 MGHRA, CDR2 YSYEKL. This CDR3 is 14 amino acids long. The V end lost 3 bases, the J end lost 6 bases, and 15 bases lay between the germline ends.

This clonotype was seen many times. The chain has TRBV14 and TRBJ1-2, with 9 bases matching TRBD1. There are 16 residues in the CDR3. Germline CDR1 SGHDN, CDR2 FVKESK. V gave up 4 bases and J gave up 3 bases; unmatched junction bases: 9. The CDR3 region has the DNA TGTGCCAGCAGCCGTTGGGCGGGACAGGGTCACTATGGCTACACCTTC. Amino acids: CASSRWAGQGHYGYTF.

The sample holds a few counts of this clonotype. The chain joins TRBV19 to TRBJ1-2; D ambiguous. V was clipped by 3 bases and J by 6 bases, with 14 bases between them. Germline V gene sequence: CDR1 LNHDA, CDR2 SQIVND (reference sequence). The CDR3 sequence is 14 residues long. The CDR3 here is CASSMGWGENGYTF. CDR3 DNA sequence: TGTGCCAGTAGTATGGGTTGGGGTGAGAATGGCTACACCTTC. The full variable domain, completed using reference TRBV19 and TRBJ1-2, is DGGITQSPKYLFRKEGQNVTLSCEQNLNHDAMYWYRQDPGQGLRLIYYSQIVNDFQKGDIAEGYSVSREKKESFPLTVTSAQKNPTAFYLCASSMGWGENGYTFGSGTRLTVV.

This clonotype has at least ten counts. This chain uses TRBV7-9 with TRBJ1-5; 12 bases line up with TRBD1. CDR1 SEHNR and CDR2 FQNEAQ come from the germline V gene (reference sequence). Germline trimming cut 3 bases from V and 3 bases from J; bases unmatched to any gene: 3. The CDR3 runs to 16 residues. The CDR3 loop reads CASSFGTGGYNQPQHF. DNA of the CDR3: TGTGCCAGCAGCTTCGGGACAGGGGGCTACAATCAGCCCCAGCATTTT.

This clonotype was counted ten times or more. V gene TRBV7-2 combines with J gene TRBJ2-7, with D possibly TRBD1 on 6 matching bases. The CDR3 has 14 residues. The ends were cut back, 5 bases at V and 2 bases at J, with 13 bases in the middle. The V gene's germline CDR1 is SGHTA and CDR2 FQGNSA. The CDR3 here is CASSRNRETYEQYF. The CDR3 bases are TGTGCCAGCAGCCGTAACAGGGAAACCTACGAGCAGTACTTC.

Details on this clonotype: Likely a read error: the CDR3 ends without its conserved phenylalanine or tryptophan. Because the CDR3's place on the DNA is in doubt, the DNA is left out and the CDR3 is given as listed by TCRdb. The chain links TRBV7-2 to TRBJ2-7; TRBD2, the D gene given by the table, was not confirmed from the DNA. From germline, CDR1 is SGHTA and CDR2 FQGNSA. From its first to its last residue, the CDR3 has 14 amino acids. CDR3 protein: CASSPTPLSSLLYL.

In this sample, this clonotype turned up a few times. V usage is TRBV6-1 and J usage is TRBJ2-7; the D gene is possibly TRBD1 (6 bases). V lost 10 bases, J lost 2 bases, and 15 bases lay in between. In germline, CDR1 is MNHNS, CDR2 SASEGT. CDR3 size: 13 residues. CDR3 in amino acids: CATVEGVPYEQYF. The CDR3 DNA is TGTGCCACCGTAGAGGGGGTCCCCTACGAGCAGTACTTC.

This clonotype was counted ten times or more. The chain joins TRBV7-2 to TRBJ1-3; D gene uncertain. The CDR3 sequence is 16 residues long. From germline, CDR1 is SGHTA and CDR2 FQGNSA. V dropped 5 bases and J dropped 0 bases, with 14 bases sitting between them. CDR3 coding DNA: TGTGCCAGCAGCCTTTTGCCGATTGACTCTGGAAACACCATATATTTT. Its protein product is CASSLLPIDSGNTIYF. Drawing the rest from reference TRBV7-2 and TRBJ1-3, the complete variable domain is GAGVSQSPSNKVTEKGKDVELRCDPISGHTALYWYRQSLGQGLEFLIYFQGNSAPDKSGLPSDRFSAERTGGSVSTLTIQRTQQEDSAVYLCASSLLPIDSGNTIYFGEGSWLTVV.

This clonotype appeared many times. V is TRBV4-2 and J is TRBJ2-5; D possibly corresponds to TRBD2 (5 bases). Trimming stripped 5 bases from V and 4 bases from J, with 11 bases between. Germline loops: CDR1 LGHNA, CDR2 YNFKEQ. The CDR3 covers 13 residues. The CDR3 region is CASSKDWRETQYF. CDR3 DNA sequence: TGTGCCAGCAGCAAGGACTGGCGAGAGACCCAGTACTTC.

This clonotype has ten or more counts. The V call is TRBV9, the J call TRBJ1-1; possibly TRBD1 for D (5 bases). The CDR3 loop spans 16 amino acids. V was trimmed by 3 bases and J by 0 bases, leaving 15 bases between them. Looked up from germline, CDR1 is SGDLS and CDR2 is YYNGEE. DNA of the CDR3: TGTGCCAGCAGCGAGGACATTGGGCACATGAACACTGAAGCTTTCTTT. As protein: CASSEDIGHMNTEAFF.

To note about this clonotype: The limits of the CDR3 on the DNA are not certain, so only TCRdb's listed CDR3 is given. The rearrangement links TRBV7-9 to TRBJ1-4. From germline, CDR1 is SEHNR and CDR2 FQNEAQ (reference sequence). The CDR3 is 13 residues long, ends included. The CDR3 sequence is CASSLGLMKNCFF.

This clonotype occurred many times. V usage is TRBV13 and J usage is TRBJ1-2; D remains unclear. The germline gives CDR1 PRHDT, CDR2 FYEKMQ (reference sequence). The CDR3 length is 13 residues. V lost 5 bases and J lost 2, with 9 bases in between. This chain's CDR3 is CASSEQRNYGYTF. CDR3 nucleotide sequence: TGTGCCAGCAGCGAACAGAGGAACTATGGCTACACCTTC.

V gene TRBV20-1 combines with J gene TRBJ2-7; D is ambiguous. The DNA matches TRBJ2-1 better at its end, which makes the J call doubtful. Germline CDR1 reads DFQATT; CDR2 reads SNEGSKA (reference sequence). This CDR3 region has 12 residues. The CDR3 nucleotides read TGCAGTGCTAGAGATCGGTTGAATGAGCAGTTCTTC. This translates into CSARDRLNEQFF.

Of note for this clonotype: One end of the junction fails to match germline, which may point to a read error. J is TRBJ1-1 and V is TRBV7-2, with 8 bases identical to TRBD1. The length of the CDR3 is 14 residues. Germline V gene data show CDR1 as SGHTA and CDR2 as FQGNSA. In nucleotides, the CDR3 is TGTGCCAGCAGCTTTTCATCCGGGACAGGAGAATTCCGATTT. It yields the protein CASSFSSGTGEFRF.